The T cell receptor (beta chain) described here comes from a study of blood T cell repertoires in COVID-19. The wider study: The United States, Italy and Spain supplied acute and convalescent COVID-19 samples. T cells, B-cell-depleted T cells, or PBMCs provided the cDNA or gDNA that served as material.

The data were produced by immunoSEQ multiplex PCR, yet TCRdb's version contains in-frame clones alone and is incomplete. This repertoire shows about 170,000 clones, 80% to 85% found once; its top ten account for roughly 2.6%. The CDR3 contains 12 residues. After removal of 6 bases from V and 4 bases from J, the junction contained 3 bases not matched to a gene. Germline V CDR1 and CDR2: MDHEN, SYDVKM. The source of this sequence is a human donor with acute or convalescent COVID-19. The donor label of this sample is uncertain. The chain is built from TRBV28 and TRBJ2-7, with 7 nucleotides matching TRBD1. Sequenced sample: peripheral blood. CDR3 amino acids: CASSDRDYEQYF. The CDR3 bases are TGTGCCAGCAGCGACAGGGATTACGAGCAGTACTTC.